One and the same sample provided the 20 T cell receptor beta chains below, sequenced in a study of vaccination and CD4 T cells after COVID-19. The antigens of these receptors remain unknown. Cultured CD4+ T cell DNA was sequenced using the Oncomine TCR Beta short-read assay. In TCRdb, the PCR reads were re-called with MiXCR into one record per CDR3 protein. The repertoire has 9,500 to 10,000 distinct CDR3 sequences, 30% to 40% of them found once; the top ten carry 25% to 35%. Treatment in this sample: roughly 10-day PBMC culture with coronavirus spike peptide pools or control peptides (ViraFEST assay). According to the study, CD4+ T cells from the unexposed donor were gathered ahead of the COVID-19 pandemic (2011-2018). The source material was CD4+ T cells from blood, cultured in vitro. The receptor source for this set is a human donor in good health.

This clonotype was counted only a few times. J is TRBJ1-1 and V is TRBV29-1, with D hard to call. Trimming cost V 6 bases and J 1 base, with 15 bases left between them. There are 14 residues in the CDR3. Germline V gene sequence: CDR1 SQVTM, CDR2 ANQGSEA. In DNA form, the CDR3 reads TGCAGCGTAAGACGGCCGGGTGAGAACACTGAAGCTTTCTTT. Its translation is CSVRRPGENTEAFF.

This chain uses TRBV6-5 with TRBJ2-1; D remains unclear. Germline CDR1 and CDR2: MNHEY and SVGAGI. Trimming cost V 2 bases and J 10 bases, with 6 bases left between them. The CDR3 sequence is 11 residues long. The CDR3 sequence: CASSYMEEQFF. Written as DNA, the CDR3 is TGTGCCAGCAGTTACATGGAGGAGCAGTTCTTC.

The rearrangement uses TRBV5-8 and TRBJ1-1; D ambiguous. CDR1 SGHTS and CDR2 YDEGEE come from the germline V gene. The V and J ends lost 0 bases and 5 bases respectively, with 11 bases between them. The CDR3 is 14 residues long. CDR3 coding DNA: TGTGCCAGCAGCTTGGAAGGGCCGGGAACTGAAGCTTTCTTT. The encoded protein is CASSLEGPGTEAFF.

The J gene is TRBJ2-5, the V gene TRBV24-1; 10 nucleotides agree with TRBD2. CDR3 length: 16 residues. Trimming removed 10 bases from V and 5 bases from J; junction bases left unmatched: 15. The germline CDR1 and CDR2 sequences are KGHDR and SFDVKD. The CDR3 bases are TGTGCCACTCAGGGGCTAGCGGGGGATCTAGGGGAGACCCAGTACTTC. The encoded protein is CATQGLAGDLGETQYF.

This rearrangement joins TRBV6-5 to TRBJ2-5, with D unclear. V shed 0 bases and J shed 0 bases, with 14 bases lying between them. This CDR3 region has 17 residues. The germline V gene encodes CDR1 MNHEY and CDR2 SVGAGI. CDR3 in DNA: TGTGCCAGCAGTTACTCGGCCCCCGAAGCTTACCAAGAGACCCAGTACTTC. It encodes CASSYSAPEAYQETQYF.

This clonotype was seen only a few times. This rearrangement joins TRBV7-9 to TRBJ2-5; D uncertain. The V gene's germline CDR1 is SEHNR and CDR2 FQNEAQ (reference sequence). This CDR3 is 12 amino acids long. Trimming left V 4 bases short and J 6 bases short, with 9 bases between. CDR3 DNA sequence: TGTGCCAGCAGCTCAGATACCCAGACCCAGTACTTC. This gives the protein CASSSDTQTQYF.

The chain uses TRBV7-9 and TRBJ1-3; 7 nucleotides align to TRBD1. The length of the CDR3 is 16 residues. Looked up from germline, CDR1 is SEHNR and CDR2 is FQNEAQ (reference sequence). Germline trimming cut 5 bases from V and 0 bases from J; bases unmatched to any gene: 7. The CDR3 region is CASSRTQGSSGNTIYF. The CDR3 DNA follows: TGTGCCAGCAGCCGTACACAGGGGAGCTCTGGAAACACCATATATTTT. The variable domain in full, with the rest retrieved from reference TRBV7-9 and TRBJ1-3, is DTGVSQNPRHKITKRGQNVTFRCDPISEHNRLYWYRQTLGQGPEFLTYFQNEAQLEKSRLLSDRFSAERPKGSFSTLEIQRTEQGDSAMYLCASSRTQGSSGNTIYFGEGSWLTVV.

This chain connects TRBV2 to TRBJ1-6; D gene unclear. Trimming pared 5 bases from V and 6 bases from J, leaving 11 bases between. CDR3 size: 14 residues. Germline values: CDR1 SNHLY, CDR2 FYNNEI. DNA of the CDR3: TGTGCCAGCAGTAGAGACAAGATTAATTCACCCCTCCACTTT. Translated: CASSRDKINSPLHF.

In its sample, this clonotype was seen a few times. The V call is TRBV6-1, the J call TRBJ1-1; no reliable D call. This CDR3 contains 14 residues. Germline V lookup: CDR1 MNHNS, CDR2 SASEGT. V lost 9 bases, J lost 1 base, and 15 bases lay in between. The CDR3 sequence: CASNKPLGNTEAFF. CDR3 nucleotides: TGTGCCAGTAATAAACCGTTGGGGAACACTGAAGCTTTCTTT.

This chain connects TRBV6-5 to TRBJ2-7, with a weak D call TRBD1 (6 bases). V dropped 1 base and J dropped 2 bases, with 15 bases sitting between them. The CDR3 extends over 16 amino acids. CDR1 is MNHEY and CDR2 is SVGAGI in the germline V gene. The DNA for the CDR3 is TGTGCCAGCAGTTACTTACCGGGACAAAGGCCCTACGAGCAGTACTTC. Protein product: CASSYLPGQRPYEQYF.

This clonotype was seen a few times. The chain employs TRBV6-5 and TRBJ2-5; D may be TRBD1 or TRBD2 (5 bases each). Trimming took 0 bases from V and 5 from J, leaving 13 bases between them. CDR1 is MNHEY and CDR2 is SVGAGI in the germline V gene. The CDR3 sequence is 15 residues long. This CDR3 reads CASSYSSEGLETQYF. CDR3 in DNA: TGTGCCAGCAGTTACTCAAGTGAGGGGTTGGAGACCCAGTACTTC.

The sample holds a few counts of this clonotype. This chain uses TRBV7-3 with TRBJ1-2; TRBD1 agrees at 10 bases. CDR3 length equals 16 residues. With 6 bases clipped from V and 6 bases from J, the junction kept 13 bases outside the gene matches. Germline CDR1 reads SGHTA; CDR2 reads FQGTGA. This chain's CDR3 is CASRGTGEDGIDGYTF. CDR3 DNA: TGTGCCAGCAGGGGGACAGGGGAAGATGGAATCGATGGCTACACCTTC.

This clonotype is a singleton in its sample. J is TRBJ1-1 and V is TRBV20-1; D remains unclear. The CDR3 sequence is 13 residues long. Germline values: CDR1 DFQATT, CDR2 SNEGSKA (reference sequence). Trimming removed 5 bases at V and 0 bases at J, with 10 bases between. The CDR3 bases are TGCAGTGCTCAAAGAGGGATGAACACTGAAGCTTTCTTT. This translates into CSAQRGMNTEAFF.

Points on this clonotype: As the CDR3 is not closed by the conserved phenylalanine or tryptophan, this likely results from a read error. The V call is TRBV10-1, the J call TRBJ2-3; TRBD1 matches at 7 bases. The V segment lost 5 bases and the J segment 7 bases; nucleotides outside the gene matches: 12. The length of the CDR3 is 15 residues. CDR1 is WNHNN, CDR2 SYGVQD, per germline (reference sequence). The CDR3 nucleotides are TGCGCCAGCAGTCACCGCAAAACAGGGGTAAATACGCAGTATTCT. Encoded protein: CASSHRKTGVNTQYS.

CDR3 bases: TGTGCCAGCAGCCCTGTGAGGTCCGGGGAGCTGTTTTTT. Translation gives CASSPVRSGELFF. The chain employs TRBV7-3 and TRBJ2-2; D is unclear. Germline V gene sequence: CDR1 SGHTA, CDR2 FQGTGA. With 5 bases removed from V and 6 bases from J, the gap between germline ends came to 10 bases. The CDR3 covers 13 residues.

Only a few counts were recorded for this clonotype. The genes are TRBV6-1 and TRBJ2-2; D ambiguous. Looked up from germline, CDR1 is MNHNS and CDR2 is SASEGT. The CDR3 is 15 amino acids. Trimming shortened V by 6 bases and J by 0 bases, and 11 bases separated the two germline ends. CDR3 protein: CASSLRTSNTGELFF. The CDR3 DNA sequence: TGTGCCAGCAGCCTCCGGACCTCGAACACCGGGGAGCTGTTTTTT.

The chain links TRBV5-1 to TRBJ1-2, with D unclear. Germline lookup yields CDR1 SGHRS and CDR2 YFSETQ. The CDR3 has 12 residues. The V end was cut by 0 bases, the J end by 8 bases, with 8 bases between. CDR3 in amino acids: CASSLDSAGYTF. The CDR3 DNA sequence: TGCGCCAGCAGCTTGGATTCTGCGGGCTACACCTTC.

The chain uses TRBV11-2 and TRBJ1-1, with TRBD1 as a possible D gene (6 bases). V lost 5 bases, J lost 8 bases, and 12 bases lay in between. Germline assignment: CDR1 SGHAT and CDR2 FQNNGV. This CDR3 comprises 12 residues. The CDR3 loop is CASSHPDREAFF. In DNA form, the CDR3 reads TGTGCCAGCAGCCACCCAGACAGGGAAGCTTTCTTT. The full variable domain, rest sourced from reference TRBV11-2 and TRBJ1-1, is EAGVAQSPRYKIIEKRQSVAFWCNPISGHATLYWYQQILGQGPKLLIQFQNNGVVDDSQLPKDRFSAERLKGVDSTLKIQPAKLEDSAVYLCASSHPDREAFFGQGTRLTVV.

The CDR3 DNA reads as TGTGCCAGTTCCGACGGGACAGGGGTCTTTGAAGCTTTCTTT. Protein product: CASSDGTGVFEAFF. This rearrangement joins TRBV6-1 to TRBJ1-1; 10 bases align to TRBD1. In germline, CDR1 is MNHNS, CDR2 SASEGT. The CDR3 is made up of 14 amino acids. V was pared by 9 bases and J by 7 bases, with 11 bases of the junction left unmatched.

The genes are TRBV4-2 and TRBJ2-1, with TRBD2 as a possible D gene (6 bases). The germline CDR1 and CDR2 sequences are LGHNA and YNFKEQ. CDR3 length equals 15 residues. Trimming shortened V by 3 bases and J by 2 bases, and 11 bases separated the two germline ends. CDR3 region: CASSQIGGPYNEQFF. Written as DNA, the CDR3 is TGTGCCAGCAGCCAGATCGGGGGTCCCTACAATGAGCAGTTCTTC.